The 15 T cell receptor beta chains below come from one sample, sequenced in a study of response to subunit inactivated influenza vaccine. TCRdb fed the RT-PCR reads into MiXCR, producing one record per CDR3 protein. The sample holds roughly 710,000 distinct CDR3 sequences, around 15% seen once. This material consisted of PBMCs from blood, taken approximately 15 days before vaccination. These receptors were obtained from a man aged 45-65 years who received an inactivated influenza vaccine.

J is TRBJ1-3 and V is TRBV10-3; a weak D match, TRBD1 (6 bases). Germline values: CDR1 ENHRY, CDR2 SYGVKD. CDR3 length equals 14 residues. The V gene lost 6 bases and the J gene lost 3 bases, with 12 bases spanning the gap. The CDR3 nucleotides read TGTGCCATCAGCGCCCGGACAGATGGAAACACCATATATTTT. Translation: CAISARTDGNTIYF.

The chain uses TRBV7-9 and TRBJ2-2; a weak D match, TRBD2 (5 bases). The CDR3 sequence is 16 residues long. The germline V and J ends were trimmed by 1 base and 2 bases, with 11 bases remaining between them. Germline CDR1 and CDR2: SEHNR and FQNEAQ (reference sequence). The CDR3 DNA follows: TGTGCCAGCAGCTTAGTGGGCAGACTAAACACCGGGGAGCTGTTTTTT. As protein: CASSLVGRLNTGELFF.

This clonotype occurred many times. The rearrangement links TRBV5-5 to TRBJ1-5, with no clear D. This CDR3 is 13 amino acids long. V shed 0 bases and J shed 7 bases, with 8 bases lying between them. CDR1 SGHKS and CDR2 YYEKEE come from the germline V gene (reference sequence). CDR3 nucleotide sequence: TGTGCCAGCAGCTTGGGGTCACAGCAGCCCCAGCATTTT. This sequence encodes CASSLGSQQPQHF.

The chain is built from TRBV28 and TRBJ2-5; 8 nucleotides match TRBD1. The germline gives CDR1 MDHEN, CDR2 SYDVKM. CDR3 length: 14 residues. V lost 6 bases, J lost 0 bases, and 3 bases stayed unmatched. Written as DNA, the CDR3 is TGTGCCAGCAGGCAGGGGGCCAACCAAGAGACCCAGTACTTC. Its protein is CASRQGANQETQYF.

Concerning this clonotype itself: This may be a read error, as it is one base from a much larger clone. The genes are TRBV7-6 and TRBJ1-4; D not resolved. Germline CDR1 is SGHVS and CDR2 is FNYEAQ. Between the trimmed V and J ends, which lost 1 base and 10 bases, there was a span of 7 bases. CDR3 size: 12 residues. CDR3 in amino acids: CASSLVAGKLFF. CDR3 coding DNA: TGTGCCAGCAGCTTAGTAGCGGGAAAACTGTTTTTT.

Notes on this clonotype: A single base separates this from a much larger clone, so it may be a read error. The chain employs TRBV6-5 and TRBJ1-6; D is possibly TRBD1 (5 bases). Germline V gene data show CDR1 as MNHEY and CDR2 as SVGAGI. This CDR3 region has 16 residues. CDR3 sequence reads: CASSYSTGRTYSPPHF. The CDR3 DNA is TGTGCCAGCAGTTACTCAACCGGACGGACATATTCACCCCCCCACTTT.

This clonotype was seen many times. The CDR3 coding sequence is TGCGCCAGCAGCTCCGGGACAGGGAACACCGGGGAGCTGTTTTTT. It encodes CASSSGTGNTGELFF. The chain combines TRBV5-1 with TRBJ2-2, with 8 positions matching TRBD1. The germline CDR1 and CDR2 sequences are SGHRS and YFSETQ. CDR3 length: 15 amino acids. V trimming: 3 bases; J trimming: 1 base; junction bases outside the gene matches: 2. Complete variable domain (other parts from reference TRBV5-1 and TRBJ2-2): KAGVTQTPRYLIKTRGQQVTLSCSPISGHRSVSWYQQTPGQGLQFLFEYFSETQRNKGNFPGRFSGRQFSNSRSEMNVSTLELGDSALYLCASSSGTGNTGELFFGEGSRLTVL.

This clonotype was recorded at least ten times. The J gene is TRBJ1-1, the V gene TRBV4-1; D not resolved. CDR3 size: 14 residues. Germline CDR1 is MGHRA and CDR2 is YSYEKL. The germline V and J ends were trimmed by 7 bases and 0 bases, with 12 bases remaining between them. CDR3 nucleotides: TGCGCCAGCACCCGGCTGGTTATGAACACTGAAGCTTTCTTT. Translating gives CASTRLVMNTEAFF.

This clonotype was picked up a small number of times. CDR3 bases: TGTGCCATCAGTGAGTCCGCGGGGCGGGGGTTCTTC. It specifies CAISESAGRGFF. The chain links TRBV10-3 to TRBJ2-1; TRBD2 is a possible D gene (6 bases). The CDR3 spans 12 residues. CDR1 and CDR2 from the germline V gene are ENHRY and SYGVKD. Trimming cost V 0 bases and J 15 bases, with 12 bases left between them.

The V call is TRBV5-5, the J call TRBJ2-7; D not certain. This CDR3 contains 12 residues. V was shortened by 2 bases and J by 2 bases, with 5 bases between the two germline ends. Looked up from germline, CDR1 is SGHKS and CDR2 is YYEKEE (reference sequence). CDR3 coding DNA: TGTGCCAGCAGCTTCACCCCCTACGAGCAGTACTTC. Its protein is CASSFTPYEQYF. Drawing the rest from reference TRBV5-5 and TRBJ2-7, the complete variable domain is DAGVTQSPTHLIKTRGQQVTLRCSPISGHKSVSWYQQVLGQGPQFIFQYYEKEERGRGNFPDRFSARQFPNYSSELNVNALLLGDSALYLCASSFTPYEQYFGPGTRLTVT.

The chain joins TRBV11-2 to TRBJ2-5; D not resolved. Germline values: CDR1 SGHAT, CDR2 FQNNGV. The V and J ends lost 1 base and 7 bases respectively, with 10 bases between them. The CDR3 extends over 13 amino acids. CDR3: CASSLGQQTTQYF. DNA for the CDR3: TGTGCCAGCAGCTTAGGGCAACAGACGACCCAGTACTTC.

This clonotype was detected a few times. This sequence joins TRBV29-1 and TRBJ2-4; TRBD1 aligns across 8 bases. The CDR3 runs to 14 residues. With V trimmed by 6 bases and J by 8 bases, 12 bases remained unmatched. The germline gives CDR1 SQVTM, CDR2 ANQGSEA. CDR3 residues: CSVRLDRGWDIQYF. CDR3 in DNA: TGCAGCGTCAGACTAGACAGGGGATGGGACATTCAGTACTTC.

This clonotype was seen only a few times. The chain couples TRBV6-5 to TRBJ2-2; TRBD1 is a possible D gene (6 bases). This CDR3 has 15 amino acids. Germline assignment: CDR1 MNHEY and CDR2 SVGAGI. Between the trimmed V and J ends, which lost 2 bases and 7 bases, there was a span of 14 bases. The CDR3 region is CASSYKQGGVGELFF. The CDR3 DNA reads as TGTGCCAGCAGTTACAAACAGGGTGGAGTCGGGGAGCTGTTTTTT.

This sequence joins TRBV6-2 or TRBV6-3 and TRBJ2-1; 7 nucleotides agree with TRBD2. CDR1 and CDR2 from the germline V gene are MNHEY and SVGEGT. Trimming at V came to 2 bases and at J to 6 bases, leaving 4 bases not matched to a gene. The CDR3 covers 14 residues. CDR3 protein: CASSYVAGANEQFF. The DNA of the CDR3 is TGTGCCAGCAGTTACGTCGCGGGAGCCAATGAGCAGTTCTTC.

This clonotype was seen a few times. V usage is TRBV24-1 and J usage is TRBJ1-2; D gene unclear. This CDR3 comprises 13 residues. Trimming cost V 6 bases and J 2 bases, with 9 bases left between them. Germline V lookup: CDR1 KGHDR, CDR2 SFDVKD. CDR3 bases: TGTGCCACCAGTAAACAGAACAACTATGGCTACACCTTC. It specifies CATSKQNNYGYTF.